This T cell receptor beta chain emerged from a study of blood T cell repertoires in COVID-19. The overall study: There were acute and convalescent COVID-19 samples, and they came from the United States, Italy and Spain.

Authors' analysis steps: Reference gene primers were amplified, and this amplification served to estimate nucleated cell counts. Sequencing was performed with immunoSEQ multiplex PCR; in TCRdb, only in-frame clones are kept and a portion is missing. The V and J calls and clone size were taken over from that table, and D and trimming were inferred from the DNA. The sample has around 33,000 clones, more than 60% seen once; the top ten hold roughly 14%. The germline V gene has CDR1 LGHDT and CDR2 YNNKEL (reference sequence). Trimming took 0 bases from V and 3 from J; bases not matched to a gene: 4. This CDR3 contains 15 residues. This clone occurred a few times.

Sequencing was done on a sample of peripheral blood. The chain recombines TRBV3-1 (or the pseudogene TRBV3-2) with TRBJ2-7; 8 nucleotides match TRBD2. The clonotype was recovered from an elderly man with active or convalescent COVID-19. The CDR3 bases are TGTGCCAGCAGCCAAGATTGGCTAGCGGGCTACGAGCAGTACTTC. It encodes CASSQDWLAGYEQYF.